This passage covers 32 T cell receptor beta chains from one sample sequenced in a study of cytomegalovirus exposure and HLA in healthy donors. 60 Vbeta and 13 Jbeta primers were used in PCR. Clones were sequenced by immunoSEQ multiplex PCR, and TCRdb holds only the in-frame ones, with some missing. This table holds 75,000 to 90,000 clones, around 77% found once. Sequenced sample: PBMCs. The receptors stem from a man in his fifties or sixties in good health and CMV-seronegative.

This clone came up once. The chain is built from TRBV5-1 and TRBJ1-4, with D perhaps TRBD1 (5 bases). The CDR3 is 18 residues long. Per the germline V gene, CDR1 is SGHRS and CDR2 is YFSETQ. Between the trimmed V and J ends, which lost 4 bases and 0 bases, there was a span of 19 bases. The DNA of the CDR3 is TGCGCCAGCAGCCTCGTCCCGGCAGGGCCTGCAACTAATGAAAAACTGTTTTTT. It specifies CASSLVPAGPATNEKLFF.

The chain is built from TRBV2 and TRBJ1-1; TRBD1 might be the D (5 bases). Deletions cut 7 bases from V and 6 bases from J, with 18 bases between. This CDR3 is built from 14 residues. The germline V gene encodes CDR1 SNHLY and CDR2 FYNNEI. As DNA, the CDR3 is TGTGCCAGCAACCCCTTCGGGGGGATCGCTGAAGCTTTCTTT. Residues: CASNPFGGIAEAFF. The full variable domain, its missing parts supplied by reference TRBV2 and TRBJ1-1, is EPEVTQTPSHQVTQMGQEVILRCVPISNHLYFYWYRQILGQKVEFLVSFYNNEISEKSEIFDDQFSVERPDGSNFTLKIRSTKLEDSAMYFCASNPFGGIAEAFFGQGTRLTVV.

The chain's CDR3 is CASSKGGGAPGANVLTF. Here the CDR3 DNA reads TGTGCCAGCAGCAAAGGGGGAGGCGCTCCTGGGGCCAACGTCCTGACTTTC. The chain is built from TRBV21-1 and TRBJ2-6; the table names TRBD2, a call not compared with the DNA. TRBV21-1 is termed a pseudogene. The CDR3 contains 17 residues.

The chain joins TRBV7-6 to TRBJ2-1; unclear D gene. This CDR3 spans 11 amino acids. From germline, CDR1 is SGHVS and CDR2 FNYEAQ. V gave up 5 bases and J gave up 9 bases, with 8 bases separating them. As DNA, the CDR3 is TGTGCCAGCAGCCGCGCCGTTGAGCAGTTCTTC. Its translation: CASSRAVEQFF. Full variable domain (outside the CDR3, taken from reference TRBV7-6 and TRBJ2-1): GAGVSQSPRYKVTKRGQDVALRCDPISGHVSLYWYRQALGQGPEFLTYFNYEAQQDKSGLPNDRFSAERPEGSISTLTIQRTEQRDSAMYRCASSRAVEQFFGPGTRLTVL.

This clone appeared a single time. The chain links TRBV11-2 to TRBJ2-5; D gene ambiguous. V gave up 3 bases and J gave up 1 base, with 12 bases separating them. The CDR3 covers 15 residues. Per the germline V gene, CDR1 is SGHAT and CDR2 is FQNNGV. The CDR3 protein is CASSLPAALQETQYF. The CDR3 nucleotides read TGTGCCAGCAGCTTGCCCGCTGCACTCCAAGAGACCCAGTACTTC.

This chain connects TRBV5-1 to TRBJ2-3, with TRBD2 matching 8 bases. Trimming removed 2 bases from V and 2 bases from J; junction bases left unmatched: 4. Germline CDR1 SGHRS, CDR2 YFSETQ. This CDR3 comprises 15 residues. In DNA, the CDR3 is TGCGCCAGCAGCTTTGCGGGGGGTTCCACAGATACGCAGTATTTT. Translated: CASSFAGGSTDTQYF.

The chain is built from TRBV4-2 and TRBJ2-1; 10 bases are shared with TRBD2. The germline CDR1 and CDR2 sequences are LGHNA and YNFKEQ. CDR3 length: 18 amino acids. With 1 base clipped from V and 8 bases from J, the junction kept 14 bases outside the gene matches. CDR3 sequence (DNA): TGTGCCAGCAGCCAAGCAACCCAATTAGCGGGGGGTTTGGATGAGCAGTTCTTC. It specifies CASSQATQLAGGLDEQFF.

This clone was seen a handful of times. CDR3 loop: CASKTGGQLISYEQYF. CDR3 nucleotides: TGTGCCAGCAAAACAGGGGGACAGTTAATCTCCTACGAGCAGTACTTC. V gene TRBV5-5 combines with J gene TRBJ2-7; 8 nucleotides line up with TRBD1. The CDR3 contains 16 residues. The ends lost 6 bases at V and 0 bases at J; junction bases unmatched: 11. Germline V gene lookup returns CDR1 SGHKS and CDR2 YYEKEE (reference sequence).

The V gene is TRBV2, the J gene TRBJ2-1, with 7 bases aligning to TRBD2. This CDR3 is 15 amino acids long. Germline V gene lookup returns CDR1 SNHLY and CDR2 FYNNEI. The ends lost 6 bases at V and 5 bases at J; junction bases unmatched: 10. CDR3 amino acids: CASRGMGGSHNEQFF. In DNA form, the CDR3 reads TGTGCCAGCAGGGGGATGGGCGGGAGCCACAATGAGCAGTTCTTC.

The V gene is TRBV11-2, the J gene TRBJ1-2, with TRBD1 matching 10 bases. This CDR3 is 16 amino acids long. V lost 5 bases, J lost 1 base, and 7 bases stayed unmatched. Germline V gene lookup returns CDR1 SGHAT and CDR2 FQNNGV. The CDR3 protein is CASSVGTGDGNYGYTF. CDR3 in DNA: TGTGCCAGCAGCGTCGGGACAGGGGACGGTAACTATGGCTACACCTTC.

This clone was picked up a small number of times. An end of the junction does not agree with germline; a read error may underlie this. V gene TRBV28 combines with J gene TRBJ1-2; 7 bases fit TRBD1. The CDR3 runs 13 residues. Germline loops: CDR1 MDHEN, CDR2 SYDVKM. The CDR3, as DNA: TGTGCCAGCAGCGCGCCGGACAGGCGGACGCCCGCCTTC. Translating it yields CASSAPDRRTPAF.

This clone was seen a handful of times. One end of the junction varies from germline; a read error may be responsible. The chain couples TRBV7-3 to TRBJ1-1; D is uncertain. Germline values: CDR1 SGHTA, CDR2 FQGTGA. The CDR3 extends over 13 amino acids. The CDR3 loop is CASSLTQNTEAFF. The CDR3 coding sequence is TGTGCCAGCAGCCTAACACAGAACACTGAAGCTTTCTTT.

The count of this clone is one. This chain links TRBV12-2 with TRBJ1-2. TRBV12-2 is reported as a pseudogene. The CDR3 has 14 residues. CDR3 amino acids: CASRFPPRATGYTF. The CDR3 DNA follows: TGTGCAAGTCGCTTCCCCCCGCGGGCAACCGGCTACACCTTC.

The chain couples TRBV15 to TRBJ2-4; 7 bases are a match to TRBD1. From germline, CDR1 is LNHNV and CDR2 YYDKDF (reference sequence). Unmatched junction bases numbered 6, after V lost 4 bases and J lost 6 bases. There are 14 residues in the CDR3. The CDR3 protein is CATSMTGQTNIQYF. For the CDR3, the DNA is TGTGCCACCAGCATGACAGGGCAGACAAACATTCAGTACTTC.

This chain joins TRBV6-1 and TRBJ1-2; TRBD1 agrees at 7 bases. There are 13 residues in the CDR3. With V trimmed by 10 bases and J by 3 bases, 8 bases remained unmatched. The V gene's germline CDR1 is MNHNS and CDR2 SASEGT. The CDR3 nucleotides are TGTGCCACTCGACAGGGAGTATACTATGGCTACACCTTC. As protein: CATRQGVYYGYTF.

The rearrangement links TRBV21-1 to TRBJ2-4; the table's D gene call, TRBD2, was not cross checked with the DNA. TRBV21-1 is recorded as a pseudogene. This CDR3 comprises 16 residues. The CDR3 sequence is CASSPEGEIYKNIQYF. DNA for the CDR3: TGTGCCAGCAGCCCAGAGGGAGAAATATACAAAAACATTCAGTACTTC.

This clone was counted a few times. The V and J genes are TRBV6-6 and TRBJ2-7; TRBD1 matches at 9 bases. CDR1 and CDR2 (germline): MNHNY, SVGAGI (reference sequence). V lost 6 bases and J lost 5; bases outside the gene matches: 8. The CDR3 is made up of 14 amino acids. Here the CDR3 DNA reads TGTGCCAGCAGATTCGGGACAGGGAAGAACGAGCAGTACTTC. It specifies CASRFGTGKNEQYF.

V usage is TRBV19 and J usage is TRBJ2-2; D possibly corresponds to TRBD1 (6 bases). CDR3 length: 16 amino acids. V was trimmed by 3 bases and J by 6 bases, leaving 17 bases between them. The V gene's germline CDR1 is LNHDA and CDR2 SQIVND (reference sequence). CDR3 bases: TGTGCCAGTAGTATCACAGGGCCCTACTCGCCCGGGGAGCTGTTTTTT. It encodes CASSITGPYSPGELFF.

The chain joins TRBV5-6 to TRBJ2-7; 8 bases are a match to TRBD2. Losses at the gene ends were 1 base for V and 2 bases for J; bases not matched to a gene: 8. This CDR3 is 16 amino acids long. The germline V gene encodes CDR1 SGHDT and CDR2 YYEEEE. The CDR3 nucleotides are TGTGCCAGCAGCTTGCGGGGGGGGAGTGGGGCCTACGAGCAGTACTTC. Its protein is CASSLRGGSGAYEQYF.

The count of this clone is one. The chain joins TRBV12-5 to TRBJ2-7; a possible D gene is TRBD1 (6 bases). Trimming removed 7 bases from V and 2 bases from J, with 27 bases in between. This CDR3 region has 18 residues. Germline V gene lookup returns CDR1 LGHNT and CDR2 FRNRAP. CDR3 protein: CASAPLGAAAIVPYEQYF. The CDR3 region has the DNA TGTGCTAGTGCCCCATTGGGGGCCGCAGCAATAGTACCCTACGAGCAGTACTTC.

The chain recombines TRBV11-1 with TRBJ1-1, with 8 bases that match TRBD1. The CDR3 loop spans 15 amino acids. From germline, CDR1 is SGHAT and CDR2 FQDESV (reference sequence). J was trimmed by 1 base and V by 1 base; bases with no gene match: 2. CDR3 bases: TGTGCCAGCAGCTTAGGACAGGGGAGGAACACTGAAGCTTTCTTT. Amino acids: CASSLGQGRNTEAFF. Full variable domain (outside the CDR3, taken from reference TRBV11-1 and TRBJ1-1): EAEVAQSPRYKITEKSQAVAFWCDPISGHATLYWYRQILGQGPELLVQFQDESVVDDSQLPKDRFSAERLKGVDSTLKIQPAELGDSAMYLCASSLGQGRNTEAFFGQGTRLTVV.

V is TRBV28 and J is TRBJ2-3, with 10 bases identical to TRBD2. J gave up 5 bases and V 5 bases, and 13 bases lay outside the gene matches. The germline CDR1 and CDR2 sequences are MDHEN and SYDVKM. The CDR3 is made up of 17 amino acids. The CDR3 loop is CASSDKRGGQWKDTQYF. CDR3 coding DNA: TGTGCCAGCAGTGATAAGCGGGGGGGCCAATGGAAAGATACGCAGTATTTT.

The chain recombines TRBV2 with TRBJ2-7; D perhaps matches TRBD1 (6 bases). The CDR3 runs 12 residues. Trimming removed 0 bases from V and 12 bases from J, with 12 bases in between. Germline loops: CDR1 SNHLY, CDR2 FYNNEI. The CDR3: CASSEAETGLYF. The CDR3 DNA reads as TGTGCCAGCAGTGAAGCTGAGACAGGTCTGTACTTC. Combining the CDR3 with reference TRBV2 and TRBJ2-7 gives the whole variable domain EPEVTQTPSHQVTQMGQEVILRCVPISNHLYFYWYRQILGQKVEFLVSFYNNEISEKSEIFDDQFSVERPDGSNFTLKIRSTKLEDSAMYFCASSEAETGLYFGPGTRLTVT.

This clone was seen more than once but under ten times. The chain combines TRBV7-9 with TRBJ2-7, with D possibly TRBD1 on 5 matching bases. V was pared by 5 bases and J by 5 bases, with 19 bases between. CDR1 and CDR2 from the germline V gene are SEHNR and FQNEAQ (reference sequence). The CDR3 has 15 amino acids. The CDR3, as DNA: TGTGCCAGCAGCAGGGGTACTCTGCAGGCCGACGAGCAGTACTTC. It specifies CASSRGTLQADEQYF. Variable domain in full (rest from reference TRBV7-9 and TRBJ2-7): DTGVSQNPRHKITKRGQNVTFRCDPISEHNRLYWYRQTLGQGPEFLTYFQNEAQLEKSRLLSDRFSAERPKGSFSTLEIQRTEQGDSAMYLCASSRGTLQADEQYFGPGTRLTVT.

This clone has just one count. The chain has TRBV18 and TRBJ1-4, with D hard to call. Germline assignment: CDR1 KGHSH and CDR2 LQKENI. V lost 1 base to trimming and J lost 8 bases, with 17 bases between them. The CDR3 runs to 16 residues. CDR3 in amino acids: CASSPLPSAFGEKLFF. The CDR3 nucleotides read TGTGCCAGCTCACCACTTCCCAGCGCATTTGGGGAAAAACTGTTTTTT.

The rearrangement joins TRBV6-5 to TRBJ2-3, with TRBD1 matching 8 bases. V lost 5 bases, J lost 7 bases, and 11 bases stayed unmatched. The CDR3 covers 15 residues. Germline V gives CDR1 MNHEY, CDR2 SVGAGI. The CDR3 DNA follows: TGTGCCAGCAGTCCCGGACAGGGCACCCGTAATACGCAGTATTTT. This translates into CASSPGQGTRNTQYF.

The chain employs TRBV11-3 and TRBJ1-1, with D maybe TRBD1 (6 bases). The CDR3 contains 14 residues. V dropped 4 bases and J dropped 0 bases, with 9 bases sitting between them. CDR1 and CDR2 (germline): SGHNT, YENEEA. For the CDR3, the DNA is TGTGCCAGCAGCTCCAGGGGTTTGAACACTGAAGCTTTCTTT. It encodes CASSSRGLNTEAFF.

This sequence joins TRBV5-4 and TRBJ1-1, with D unresolved. Germline values: CDR1 SGHNT, CDR2 YYREEE (reference sequence). The CDR3 totals 15 residues. The ends were cut back, 4 bases at V and 4 bases at J, with 17 bases in the middle. In DNA, the CDR3 is TGTGCCAGCAGCCCCCCGGCGGGCGGGTTCACTGAAGCTTTCTTT. Translated, it gives CASSPPAGGFTEAFF. Looking up the rest from reference TRBV5-4 and TRBJ1-1 gives the full variable domain: ETGVTQSPTHLIKTRGQQVTLRCSSQSGHNTVSWYQQALGQGPQFIFQYYREEENGRGNFPPRFSGLQFPNYSSELNVNALELDDSALYLCASSPPAGGFTEAFFGQGTRLTVV.

This clone was seen a single time. This chain connects TRBV5-4 to TRBJ1-2, with 8 positions matching TRBD1. From germline, CDR1 is SGHNT and CDR2 YYREEE (reference sequence). V shed 3 bases, J shed 4 bases, and the junction held 2 bases outside the gene matches. The CDR3 has 13 residues. Written as DNA, the CDR3 is TGTGCCAGCAGCTCCGGACAGGGCTATGGCTACACCTTC. Its translation is CASSSGQGYGYTF.

This clone was counted between two and nine times. The chain combines TRBV7-3 with TRBJ2-7; TRBD2 might be the D (6 bases). The CDR3 consists of 13 residues. V lost 3 bases, J lost 5 bases, and 11 bases lay in between. Germline assignment: CDR1 SGHTA and CDR2 FQGTGA. The DNA for the CDR3 is TGTGCCAGCAGCTTGACACCGGGGGACGAGCAGTACTTC. As protein: CASSLTPGDEQYF. Looking up the rest from reference TRBV7-3 and TRBJ2-7 gives the full variable domain: GAGVSQTPSNKVTEKGKYVELRCDPISGHTALYWYRQSLGQGPEFLIYFQGTGAADDSGLPNDRFFAVRPEGSVSTLKIQRTERGDSAVYLCASSLTPGDEQYFGPGTRLTVT.

The gene calls are TRBV7-2 and TRBJ1-5; 8 bases are a match to TRBD1. Trimming at V came to 2 bases and at J to 8 bases, leaving 2 bases not matched to a gene. There are 13 residues in the CDR3. Germline V gene sequence: CDR1 SGHTA, CDR2 FQGNSA. The CDR3: CASSLTGGKPQHF. CDR3 DNA: TGTGCCAGCAGCTTAACAGGGGGGAAGCCCCAGCATTTT.

The chain couples TRBV27 to TRBJ1-1; D is unresolved. The germline V gene encodes CDR1 MNHEY and CDR2 SMNVEV (reference sequence). The V end lost 6 bases, the J end lost 1 base, and 12 bases lay between the germline ends. This CDR3 spans 14 amino acids. The chain's CDR3 is CASRTARRNTEAFF. The CDR3 nucleotides are TGTGCCAGCAGGACCGCGAGGCGGAACACTGAAGCTTTCTTT.